These T cell receptor beta chains were read from a single sample in a study of CD8 T cells in ankylosing spondylitis. MiXCR was run by TCRdb on the 5' RACE reads, yielding one entry per CDR3 protein. The data show 150,000 to 200,000 distinct CDR3 sequences, roughly 11% seen once. Sequencing input: blood, either unsorted or a sorted T cell fraction (not recorded which). The receptor source for this set is a male donor with ankylosing spondylitis or in good health (not recorded which). The CDR3 runs from the conserved cysteine through the conserved F or W. The order of the fields is D gene, V gene, clone size, J gene, CDR3 protein, CDR3 DNA. A D gene is named only where the DNA matches it firmly. Rows may omit the clone size; those that give it use once, few, many or a size class.

>TRBD2|TRBV12-3/TRBV12-4|many|TRBJ2-7
CASSLTSGGANEQYF
TGTGCCAGCAGCCTAACTAGCGGGGGGGCCAACGAGCAGTACTTC
>-|TRBV20-1|-|TRBJ2-7
CSARPSQQYEQYF
TGCAGTGCTAGGCCCTCTCAGCAATACGAGCAGTACTTC
>TRBD2|TRBV5-4|many|TRBJ2-5
CASSSSGAQETQYF
TGTGCCAGCAGTTCTAGCGGGGCACAAGAGACCCAGTACTTC
>TRBD1|TRBV12-3/TRBV12-4|many|TRBJ2-5
CASRGTGDEKTQYF
TGTGCCAGCAGGGGGACAGGGGACGAAAAGACCCAGTACTTC
>TRBD1|TRBV5-1|many|TRBJ1-2
CASSGTGPNNYGYTF
TGCGCCAGCAGCGGGACAGGGCCCAATAACTATGGCTACACCTTC
>-|TRBV14|many|TRBJ2-1
CASSEQPLRPHNEQFF
TGTGCCAGCAGCGAACAGCCGCTACGCCCACACAATGAGCAGTTCTTC
>TRBD2|TRBV29-1|many|TRBJ2-5
CSVAGGGQETQYF
TGCAGCGTTGCGGGCGGGGGGCAGGAGACCCAGTACTTC
>-|TRBV7-6|-|TRBJ2-1
CASSLEGSYNEQFF
TGTGCCAGCAGCTTAGAGGGGAGTTACAATGAGCAGTTCTTC
>-|TRBV5-1|-|TRBJ2-5
CASSLYGSQETQYF
TGCGCCAGCAGCTTGTACGGCAGTCAAGAGACCCAGTACTTC
>-|TRBV3-1|many|TRBJ2-7
CASSQGPKEYEQYF
TGTGCCAGCAGCCAAGGACCCAAGGAATACGAGCAGTACTTC
>-|TRBV11-2|-|TRBJ2-3
CASSLATGVTDTQYF
TGTGCCAGCAGCTTAGCGACGGGAGTCACAGATACGCAGTATTTT
>-|TRBV3-1|-|TRBJ1-4
CASSQEPRKNEKLFF
TGTGCCAGCAGCCAGGAGCCACGCAAAAATGAAAAACTGTTTTTT
>TRBD1|TRBV5-1|many|TRBJ1-1
CASSPRTGRNTEAFF
TGCGCCAGCAGCCCTCGGACAGGGAGGAACACTGAAGCTTTCTTT
>-|TRBV25-1|many|TRBJ2-7
CASSTAPGSYEQYF
TGTGCCAGCAGTACTGCGCCAGGCTCGTACGAGCAGTACTTC
>-|TRBV12-3/TRBV12-4|many|TRBJ2-6
CASSPRDKFLSGANVLTF
TGTGCCAGCAGTCCCCGGGACAAATTCCTCTCTGGGGCCAACGTCCTGACTTTC
>TRBD2|TRBV5-1|many|TRBJ2-1
CASSLVASGGAREQFF
TGCGCCAGCAGCTTGGTTGCTAGCGGGGGGGCCAGGGAGCAGTTCTTC
>-|TRBV7-9|-|TRBJ2-2
CASSLLKGLAGELFF
TGTGCCAGCAGCTTATTGAAAGGGTTGGCCGGGGAGCTGTTTTTT
>-|TRBV27|many|TRBJ2-2
CASKRNTGELFF
TGTGCCAGCAAACGCAACACCGGGGAGCTGTTTTTT
>-|TRBV9|few|TRBJ2-7
CASSDRDSAYEQYF
TGTGCCAGCAGCGACCGGGACTCTGCCTACGAGCAGTACTTC
>-|TRBV20-1|many|TRBJ1-6
CSARGVGGSVNSPLHF
TGCAGTGCTAGGGGTGTAGGTGGGTCGGTTAATTCACCCCTCCACTTT
>-|TRBV2|-|TRBJ2-1
CASYGPNEQFF
TGTGCCAGCTACGGACCAAATGAGCAGTTCTTC
>TRBD1|TRBV5-1|-|TRBJ2-1
CASSLGGTGGIYEQFF
TGCGCCAGCAGCTTGGGCGGGACAGGGGGCATCTATGAGCAGTTCTTC
>-|TRBV5-1|many|TRBJ1-1
CASSLRGGFEAFF
TGCGCCAGCAGCTTGCGGGGGGGCTTTGAAGCTTTCTTT
>TRBD1|TRBV7-2|many|TRBJ2-1
CASSLDPAGGYNEQFF
TGTGCCAGCAGCTTAGACCCCGCAGGGGGATACAATGAGCAGTTCTTC
>TRBD2|TRBV4-1|-|TRBJ2-3
CASSQEAGGAGGSADTQYF
TGCGCCAGCAGCCAAGAGGCCGGCGGAGCGGGAGGTAGTGCAGATACGCAGTATTTT
>-|TRBV12-3/TRBV12-4|many|TRBJ2-7
CASSGRLRAYEQYF
TGTGCCAGCAGTGGAAGGCTCAGGGCCTACGAGCAGTACTTC
>TRBD1|TRBV10-3|many|TRBJ2-7
CATKGQGREQYF
TGTGCCACCAAAGGACAGGGAAGGGAGCAGTACTTC
>TRBD2|TRBV20-1|-|TRBJ2-5
CSAGGLGHETQYF
TGCAGTGCTGGGGGACTAGGCCACGAGACCCAGTACTTC
>TRBD1|TRBV15|many|TRBJ2-5
CATSRDQGEETQYF
TGTGCCACCAGCAGAGACCAGGGGGAAGAGACCCAGTACTTC
>-|TRBV6-5|many|TRBJ2-5
CASKKGETQYF
TGTGCCAGCAAAAAAGGGGAGACCCAGTACTTC
>TRBD2|TRBV5-1|many|TRBJ2-3
CASSFSPSGRSVGDTQYF
TGCGCCAGCAGCTTCAGTCCTAGCGGGAGGTCTGTAGGAGATACGCAGTATTTT
>TRBD2|TRBV10-1|once|TRBJ2-1
CASSLSGEYNEQFF
TGCGCCAGCAGTTTAAGCGGGGAGTACAATGAGCAGTTCTTC
>TRBD2|TRBV10-2|many|TRBJ2-2
CASRNDWRGTGELFF
TGCGCCAGCAGGAACGACTGGCGGGGGACCGGGGAGCTGTTTTTT
>TRBD2|TRBV4-1|-|TRBJ2-1
CASSPRRGSYNEQFF
TGCGCCAGCAGCCCCCGGCGCGGGAGTTACAATGAGCAGTTCTTC
>-|TRBV6-1|many|TRBJ2-3
CASRRDFTTDTQYF
TGTGCCAGCAGGCGGGACTTTACGACAGATACGCAGTATTTT
>-|TRBV5-1|few|TRBJ2-5
CASSLVGGPRQETQYF
TGCGCCAGCAGCTTGGTCGGGGGGCCTCGACAAGAGACCCAGTACTTC
>-|TRBV20-1|many|TRBJ1-1
CSAPDQGPEAFF
TGCAGTGCTCCCGACCAGGGGCCTGAAGCTTTCTTT
>-|TRBV5-1|-|TRBJ2-6
CASSSGPPGVSGANVLTF
TGCGCCAGCTCCAGCGGGCCCCCCGGGGTCTCTGGGGCCAACGTCCTGACTTTC
>TRBD1|TRBV14|many|TRBJ2-7
CASSQETGTYEQYF
TGTGCCAGCAGCCAAGAGACAGGGACCTACGAGCAGTACTTC
>-|TRBV5-6|many|TRBJ2-5
CASSLETGSSETQYF
TGTGCCAGCAGCTTGGAGACAGGATCTTCAGAGACCCAGTACTTC
>-|TRBV7-6|few|TRBJ2-7
CASSLELGYEQYF
TGTGCCAGCAGCTTAGAGCTGGGCTACGAGCAGTACTTC
>TRBD2|TRBV7-8|few|TRBJ2-2
CASSRTSPGTGELFF
TGTGCCAGCAGCCGGACTAGCCCGGGCACCGGGGAGCTGTTTTTT
>-|TRBV5-5|many|TRBJ2-7
CASSLAGGPRSYEQYF
TGTGCCAGCAGCTTGGCGGGGGGCCCGCGATCCTACGAGCAGTACTTC
>TRBD1|TRBV6-5|-|TRBJ1-5
CASVLGQAPNQPQHF
TGTGCCAGCGTACTCGGACAGGCACCCAATCAGCCCCAGCATTTT